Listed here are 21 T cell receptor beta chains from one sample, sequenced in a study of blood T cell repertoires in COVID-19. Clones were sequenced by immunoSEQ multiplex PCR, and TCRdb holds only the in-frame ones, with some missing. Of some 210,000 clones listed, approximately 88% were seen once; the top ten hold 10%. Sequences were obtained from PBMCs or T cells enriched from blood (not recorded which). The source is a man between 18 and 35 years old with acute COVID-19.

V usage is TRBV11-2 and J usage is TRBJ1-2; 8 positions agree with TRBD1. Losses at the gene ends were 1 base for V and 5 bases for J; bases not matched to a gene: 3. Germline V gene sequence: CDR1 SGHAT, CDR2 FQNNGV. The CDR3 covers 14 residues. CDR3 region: CASSLVGQAYGYTF. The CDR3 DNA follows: TGTGCCAGCAGCTTAGTGGGACAGGCGTATGGCTACACCTTC.

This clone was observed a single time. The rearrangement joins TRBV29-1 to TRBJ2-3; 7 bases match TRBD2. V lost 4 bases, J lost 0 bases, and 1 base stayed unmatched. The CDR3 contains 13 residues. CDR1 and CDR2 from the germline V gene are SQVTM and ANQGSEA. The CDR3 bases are TGCAGCGTTGTTAGCGGGAGCACAGATACGCAGTATTTT. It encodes CSVVSGSTDTQYF.

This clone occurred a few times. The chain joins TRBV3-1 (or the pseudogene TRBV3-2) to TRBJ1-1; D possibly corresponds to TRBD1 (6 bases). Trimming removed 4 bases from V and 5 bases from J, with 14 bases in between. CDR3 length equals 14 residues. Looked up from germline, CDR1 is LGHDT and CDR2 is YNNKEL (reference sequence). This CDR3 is CASSRGMRGTEAFF. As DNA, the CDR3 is TGTGCCAGCAGCCGAGGGATGAGGGGGACTGAAGCTTTCTTT.

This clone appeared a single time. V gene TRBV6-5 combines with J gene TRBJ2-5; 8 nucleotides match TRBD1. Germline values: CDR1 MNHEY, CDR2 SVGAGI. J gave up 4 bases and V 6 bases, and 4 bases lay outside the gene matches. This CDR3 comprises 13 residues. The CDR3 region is CASRSTGAETQYF. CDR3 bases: TGTGCCAGCAGATCGACAGGGGCAGAGACCCAGTACTTC.

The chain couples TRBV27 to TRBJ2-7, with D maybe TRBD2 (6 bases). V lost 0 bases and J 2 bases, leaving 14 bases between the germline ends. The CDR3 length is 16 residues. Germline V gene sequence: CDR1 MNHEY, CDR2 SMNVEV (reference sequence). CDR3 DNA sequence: TGTGCCAGCAGTTTATCCCCAGCGGGCGGAACCTACGAGCAGTACTTC. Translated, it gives CASSLSPAGGTYEQYF.

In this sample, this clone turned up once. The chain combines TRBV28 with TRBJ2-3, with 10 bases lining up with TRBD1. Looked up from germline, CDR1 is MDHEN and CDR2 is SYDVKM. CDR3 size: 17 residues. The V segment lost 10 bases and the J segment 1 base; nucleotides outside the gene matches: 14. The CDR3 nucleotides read TGTGCCACGGGGACAGGGGACTTAAAAGACGGCACAGATACGCAGTATTTT. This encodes CATGTGDLKDGTDTQYF.

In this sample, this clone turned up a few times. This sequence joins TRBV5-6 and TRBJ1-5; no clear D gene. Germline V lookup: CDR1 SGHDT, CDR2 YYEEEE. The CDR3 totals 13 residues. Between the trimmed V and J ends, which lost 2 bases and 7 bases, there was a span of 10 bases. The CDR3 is CASSFPASQPQHF. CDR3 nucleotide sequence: TGTGCCAGCAGCTTTCCCGCGTCGCAGCCCCAGCATTTT.

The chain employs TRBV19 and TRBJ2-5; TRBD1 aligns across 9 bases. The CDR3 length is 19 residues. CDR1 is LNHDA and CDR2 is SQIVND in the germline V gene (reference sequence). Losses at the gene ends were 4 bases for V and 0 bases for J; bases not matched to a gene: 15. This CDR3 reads CASSSLRTGAYTYQETQYF. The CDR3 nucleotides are TGTGCCAGTAGTAGCCTCCGGACAGGGGCCTATACGTACCAAGAGACCCAGTACTTC.

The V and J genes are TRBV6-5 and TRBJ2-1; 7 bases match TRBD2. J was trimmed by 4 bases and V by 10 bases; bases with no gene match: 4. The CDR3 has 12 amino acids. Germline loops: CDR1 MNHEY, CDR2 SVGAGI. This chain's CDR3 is CATRGDYNEQFF. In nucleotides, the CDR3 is TGTGCCACCCGGGGGGATTACAATGAGCAGTTCTTC.

The CDR3 bases are TGTGCCAGCAGCTTTACTAGCGGGAGGGGGTTTGTGAATGAGCAGTTCTTC. Its protein is CASSFTSGRGFVNEQFF. V usage is TRBV11-2 and J usage is TRBJ2-1, with 13 bases lining up with TRBD2. Germline loops: CDR1 SGHAT, CDR2 FQNNGV. The CDR3 length is 17 residues. J lost 7 bases, V lost 3 bases, and 9 bases had no gene match.

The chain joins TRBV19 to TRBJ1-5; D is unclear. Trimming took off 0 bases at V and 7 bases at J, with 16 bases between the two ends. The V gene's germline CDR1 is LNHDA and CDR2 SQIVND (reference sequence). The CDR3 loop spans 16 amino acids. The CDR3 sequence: CASSIDLMTTRQPQHF. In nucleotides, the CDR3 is TGTGCCAGTAGTATAGACCTAATGACGACCAGGCAGCCCCAGCATTTT.

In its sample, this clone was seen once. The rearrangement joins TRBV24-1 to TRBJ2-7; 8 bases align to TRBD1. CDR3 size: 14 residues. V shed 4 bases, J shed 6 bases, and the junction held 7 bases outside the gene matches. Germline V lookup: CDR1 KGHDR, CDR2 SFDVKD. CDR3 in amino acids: CATSDHTTGVEQYF. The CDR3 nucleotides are TGTGCCACCAGTGACCACACGACAGGGGTCGAGCAGTACTTC.

CDR3 protein: CASSQTLATSGFKQFF. As DNA, the CDR3 is TGTGCCAGCAGCCAAACCCTGGCGACTAGCGGGTTCAAGCAGTTCTTC. The chain recombines TRBV14 with TRBJ2-1, with 10 bases fitting TRBD2. Per germline, CDR1 SGHDN and CDR2 FVKESK. The CDR3 contains 16 residues. The ends lost 2 bases at V and 11 bases at J; junction bases unmatched: 12.

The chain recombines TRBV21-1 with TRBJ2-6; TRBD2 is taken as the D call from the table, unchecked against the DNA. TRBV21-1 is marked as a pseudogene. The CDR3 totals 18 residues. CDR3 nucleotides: TGTGCCAGCAGCAAAGTTAGGACTTGGAGGGCTGGGGCCAACGTCCTGACTTTC. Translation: CASSKVRTWRAGANVLTF.

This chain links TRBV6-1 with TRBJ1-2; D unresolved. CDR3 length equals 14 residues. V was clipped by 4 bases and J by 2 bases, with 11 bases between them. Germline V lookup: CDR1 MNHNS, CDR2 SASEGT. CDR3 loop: CASSVAQSNYGYTF. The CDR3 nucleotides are TGTGCCAGCAGTGTAGCACAGTCAAACTATGGCTACACCTTC.

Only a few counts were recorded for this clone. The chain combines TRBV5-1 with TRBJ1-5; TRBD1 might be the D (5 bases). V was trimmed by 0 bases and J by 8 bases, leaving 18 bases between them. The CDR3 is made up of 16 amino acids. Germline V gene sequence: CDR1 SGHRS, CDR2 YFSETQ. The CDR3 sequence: CASSLGVTDLAEPQHF. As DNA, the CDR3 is TGCGCCAGCAGCTTGGGGGTGACAGACCTGGCGGAGCCCCAGCATTTT.

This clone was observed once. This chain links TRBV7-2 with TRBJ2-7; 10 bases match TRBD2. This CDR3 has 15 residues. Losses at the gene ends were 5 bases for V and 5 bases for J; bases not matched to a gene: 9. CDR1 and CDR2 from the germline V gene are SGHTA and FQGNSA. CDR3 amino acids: CASSPGASGSNEQYF. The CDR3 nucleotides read TGTGCCAGCAGCCCCGGGGCTAGCGGGAGCAACGAGCAGTACTTC.

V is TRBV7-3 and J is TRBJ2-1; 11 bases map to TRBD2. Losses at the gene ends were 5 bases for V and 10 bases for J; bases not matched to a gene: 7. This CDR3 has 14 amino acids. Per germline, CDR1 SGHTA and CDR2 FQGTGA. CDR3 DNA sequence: TGTGCCAGCAGCCTGACTAGCGGGAAGTTCGAGCAGTTCTTC. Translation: CASSLTSGKFEQFF.

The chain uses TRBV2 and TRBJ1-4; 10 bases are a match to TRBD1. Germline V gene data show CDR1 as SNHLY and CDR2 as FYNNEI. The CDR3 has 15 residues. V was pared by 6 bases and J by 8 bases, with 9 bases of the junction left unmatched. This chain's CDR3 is CASSPPGQGREKLFF. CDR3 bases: TGTGCCAGCAGCCCCCCGGGACAGGGGCGGGAAAAACTGTTTTTT.

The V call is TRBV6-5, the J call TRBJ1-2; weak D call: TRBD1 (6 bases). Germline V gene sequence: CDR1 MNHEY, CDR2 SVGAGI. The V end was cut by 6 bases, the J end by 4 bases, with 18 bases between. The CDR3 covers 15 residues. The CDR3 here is CASSPWFGQSYGYTF. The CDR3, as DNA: TGTGCCAGCAGCCCCTGGTTCGGACAGAGCTATGGCTACACCTTC.

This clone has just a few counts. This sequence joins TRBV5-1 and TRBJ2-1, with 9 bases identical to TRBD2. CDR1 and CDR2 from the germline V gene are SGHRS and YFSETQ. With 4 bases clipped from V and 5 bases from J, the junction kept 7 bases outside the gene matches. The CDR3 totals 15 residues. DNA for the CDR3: TGCGCCAGCAGCCGAGGCGGGAGGGCCGACAATGAGCAGTTCTTC. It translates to CASSRGGRADNEQFF.